The present entry profiles one T cell receptor (beta chain) with its context. The antigen remains unidentified. Profiling relied on immunoSEQ multiplex PCR, and the TCRdb table lists in-frame clones only, not all of them. The sample contains just under 8,000 clones, roughly 70% of which appear only once. This entry is derived from a study of chemoradiotherapy in HPV16-positive cancers. Study-level findings and limits: Only a couple of HPV16-positive patients supplied the functional HPV-specificity definition. Non-HPV-specific T cells did not expand in tumors during treatment, whereas candidate HPV-specific clones and E7-related motifs did.

The germline V gene encodes CDR1 SGHTA and CDR2 FQGNSA. CDR3 length: 18 residues. V was shortened by 9 bases and J by 0 bases, with 24 bases between the two germline ends. This sample was obtained from a patient who underwent chemoradiotherapy. The chain is built from TRBV7-2 and TRBJ1-3; TRBD1 might be the D (6 bases). The sequence was obtained from a human donor with HPV-associated anogenital cancer. The CDR3 DNA sequence: TGTGCCAGTCTCCCGGGGGGGGCCCGGAGTTACTCTGGAAACACCATATATTTT. Its protein product is CASLPGGARSYSGNTIYF.